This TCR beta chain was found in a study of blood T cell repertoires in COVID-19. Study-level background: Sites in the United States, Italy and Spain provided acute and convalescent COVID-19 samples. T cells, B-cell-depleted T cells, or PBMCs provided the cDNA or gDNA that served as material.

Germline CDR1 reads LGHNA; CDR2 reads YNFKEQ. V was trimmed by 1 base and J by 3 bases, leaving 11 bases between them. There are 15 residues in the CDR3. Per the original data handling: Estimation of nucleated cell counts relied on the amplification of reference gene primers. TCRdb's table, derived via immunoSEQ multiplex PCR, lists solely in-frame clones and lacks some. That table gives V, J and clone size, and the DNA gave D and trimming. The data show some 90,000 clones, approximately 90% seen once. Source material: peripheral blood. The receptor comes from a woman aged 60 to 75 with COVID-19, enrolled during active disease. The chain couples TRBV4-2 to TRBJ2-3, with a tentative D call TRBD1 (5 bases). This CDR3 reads CASSQGLGPTDTQYF. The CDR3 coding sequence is TGTGCCAGCAGCCAAGGGCTGGGGCCAACAGATACGCAGTATTTT.